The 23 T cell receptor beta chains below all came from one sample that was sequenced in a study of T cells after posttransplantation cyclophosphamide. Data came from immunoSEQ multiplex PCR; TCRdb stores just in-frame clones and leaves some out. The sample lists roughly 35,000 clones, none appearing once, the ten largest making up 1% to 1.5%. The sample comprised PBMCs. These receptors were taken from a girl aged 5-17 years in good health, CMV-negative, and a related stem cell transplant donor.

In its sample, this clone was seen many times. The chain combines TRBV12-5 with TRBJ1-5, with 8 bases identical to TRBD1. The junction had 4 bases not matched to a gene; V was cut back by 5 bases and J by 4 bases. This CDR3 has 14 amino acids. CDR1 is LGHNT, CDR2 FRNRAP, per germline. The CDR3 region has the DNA TGTGCTAGTGGTGGACGGACAGGGAATCAGCCCCAGCATTTT. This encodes CASGGRTGNQPQHF.

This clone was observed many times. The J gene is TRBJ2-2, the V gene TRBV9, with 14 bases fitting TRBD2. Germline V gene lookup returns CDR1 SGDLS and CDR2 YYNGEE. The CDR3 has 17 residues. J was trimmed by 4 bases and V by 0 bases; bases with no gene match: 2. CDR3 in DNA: TGTGCCAGCAGCGTAGTGGGGACTAGCGGGAGCACCGGGGAGCTGTTTTTT. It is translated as CASSVVGTSGSTGELFF.

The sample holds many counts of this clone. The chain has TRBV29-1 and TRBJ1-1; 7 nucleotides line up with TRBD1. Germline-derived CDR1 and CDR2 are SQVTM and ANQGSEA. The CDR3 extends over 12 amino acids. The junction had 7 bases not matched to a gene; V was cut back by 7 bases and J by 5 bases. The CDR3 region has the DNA TGCAGCGGAGGACAGGCTGCAACTGAAGCTTTCTTT. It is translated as CSGGQAATEAFF.

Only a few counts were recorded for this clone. The CDR3 region is CASRSGSNKSFSYEQYF. The CDR3 nucleotides read TGTGCCAGCCGTAGCGGGAGTAATAAGTCCTTCTCCTACGAGCAGTACTTC. The gene calls are TRBV7-9 and TRBJ2-7; TRBD2 agrees at 9 bases. Germline V lookup: CDR1 SEHNR, CDR2 FQNEAQ (reference sequence). V was pared by 8 bases and J by 0 bases, with 14 bases of the junction left unmatched. The CDR3 covers 17 residues.

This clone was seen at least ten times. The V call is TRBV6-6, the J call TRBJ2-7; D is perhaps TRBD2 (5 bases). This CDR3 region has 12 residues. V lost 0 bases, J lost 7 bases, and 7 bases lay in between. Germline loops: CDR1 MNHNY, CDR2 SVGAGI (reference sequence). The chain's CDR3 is CASSYSGEEQYF. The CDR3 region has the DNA TGTGCCAGCAGTTACTCCGGGGAGGAGCAGTACTTC.

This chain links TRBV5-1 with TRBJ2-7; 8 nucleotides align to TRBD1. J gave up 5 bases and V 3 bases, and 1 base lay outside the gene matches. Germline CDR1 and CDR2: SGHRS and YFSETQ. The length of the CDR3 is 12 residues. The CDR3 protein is CASSWTGNEQYF. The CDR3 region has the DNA TGCGCCAGCAGCTGGACAGGGAACGAGCAGTACTTC.

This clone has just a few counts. DNA of the CDR3: TGTGCCAGCAAAGAGACAGTGCTGAACTATGGCTACACCTTC. Protein: CASKETVLNYGYTF. This chain joins TRBV6-1 and TRBJ1-2; D may be TRBD1 (5 bases). Germline CDR1 is MNHNS and CDR2 is SASEGT. Trimming removed 7 bases at V and 2 bases at J, with 14 bases between. This CDR3 comprises 14 residues.

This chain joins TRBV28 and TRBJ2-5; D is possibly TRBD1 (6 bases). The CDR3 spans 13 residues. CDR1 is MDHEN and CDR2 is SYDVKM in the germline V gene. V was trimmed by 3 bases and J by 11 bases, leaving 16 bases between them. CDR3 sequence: CASSFPGTPEQYF. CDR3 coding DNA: TGTGCCAGCAGTTTCCCCGGGACACCGGAGCAGTACTTC.

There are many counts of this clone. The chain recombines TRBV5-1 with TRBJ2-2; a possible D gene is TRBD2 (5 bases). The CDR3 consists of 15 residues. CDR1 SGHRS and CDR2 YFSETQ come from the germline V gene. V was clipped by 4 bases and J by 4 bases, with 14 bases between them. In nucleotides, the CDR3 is TGCGCCAGCAGCCCTGCAATAGGGAGCACCGGGGAGCTGTTTTTT. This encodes CASSPAIGSTGELFF.

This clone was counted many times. The CDR3 nucleotides are TGTGCCAGCAGCCCACAACTCTTGACAGGGACTGAAGCTTTCTTT. As protein: CASSPQLLTGTEAFF. This chain links TRBV9 with TRBJ1-1; 7 nucleotides agree with TRBD1. Germline CDR1 SGDLS, CDR2 YYNGEE. V shed 4 bases, J shed 5 bases, and the junction held 11 bases outside the gene matches. The CDR3 runs to 15 residues.

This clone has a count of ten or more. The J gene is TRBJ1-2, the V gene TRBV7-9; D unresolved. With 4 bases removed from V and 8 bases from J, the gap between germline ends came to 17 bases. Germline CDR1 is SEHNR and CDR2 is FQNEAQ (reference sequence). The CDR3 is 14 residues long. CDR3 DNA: TGTGCCAGCAGCTCACAGAGTTTCGCGCAGGGCTACACCTTC. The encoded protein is CASSSQSFAQGYTF.

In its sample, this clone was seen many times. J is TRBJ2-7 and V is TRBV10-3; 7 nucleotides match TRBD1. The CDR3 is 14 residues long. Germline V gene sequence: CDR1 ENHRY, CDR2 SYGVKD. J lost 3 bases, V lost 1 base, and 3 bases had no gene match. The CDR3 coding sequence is TGTGCCATCAGTGAGTTGGGACAGTACTACGAGCAGTACTTC. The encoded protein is CAISELGQYYEQYF.

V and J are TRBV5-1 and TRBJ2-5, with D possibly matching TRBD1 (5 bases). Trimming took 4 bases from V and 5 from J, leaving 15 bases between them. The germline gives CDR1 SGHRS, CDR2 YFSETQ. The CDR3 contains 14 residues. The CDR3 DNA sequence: TGCGCCAGCAGCGGGGCCAGAGAGGTGGAGACCCAGTACTTC. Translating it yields CASSGAREVETQYF. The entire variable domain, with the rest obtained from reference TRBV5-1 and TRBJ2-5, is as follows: KAGVTQTPRYLIKTRGQQVTLSCSPISGHRSVSWYQQTPGQGLQFLFEYFSETQRNKGNFPGRFSGRQFSNSRSEMNVSTLELGDSALYLCASSGAREVETQYFGPGTRLLVL.

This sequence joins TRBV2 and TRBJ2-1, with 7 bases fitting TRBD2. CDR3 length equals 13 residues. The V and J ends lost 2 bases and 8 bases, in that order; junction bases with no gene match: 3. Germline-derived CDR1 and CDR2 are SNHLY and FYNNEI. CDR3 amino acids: CASSERTRDEQFF. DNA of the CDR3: TGTGCCAGCAGTGAACGGACTAGGGATGAGCAGTTCTTC.

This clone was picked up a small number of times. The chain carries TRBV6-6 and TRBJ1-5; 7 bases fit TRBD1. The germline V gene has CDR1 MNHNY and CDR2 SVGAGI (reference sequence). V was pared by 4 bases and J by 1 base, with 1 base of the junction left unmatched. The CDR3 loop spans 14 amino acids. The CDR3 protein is CASSSQGSNQPQHF. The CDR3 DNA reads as TGTGCCAGCAGTTCACAGGGGAGCAATCAGCCCCAGCATTTT.

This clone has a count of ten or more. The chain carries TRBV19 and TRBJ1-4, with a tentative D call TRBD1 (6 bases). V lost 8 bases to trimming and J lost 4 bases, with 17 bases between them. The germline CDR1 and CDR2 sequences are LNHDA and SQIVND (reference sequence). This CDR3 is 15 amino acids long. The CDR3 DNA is TGTGCCAGTCACCTGGCAGGGGCCCTTAATGAAAAACTGTTTTTT. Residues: CASHLAGALNEKLFF.

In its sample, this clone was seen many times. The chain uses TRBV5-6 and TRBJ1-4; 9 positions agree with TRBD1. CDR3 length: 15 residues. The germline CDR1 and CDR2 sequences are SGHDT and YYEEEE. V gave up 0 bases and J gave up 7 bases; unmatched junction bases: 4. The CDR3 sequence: CASSLAGQGTEKLFF. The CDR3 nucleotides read TGTGCCAGCAGCTTGGCGGGACAGGGTACTGAAAAACTGTTTTTT.

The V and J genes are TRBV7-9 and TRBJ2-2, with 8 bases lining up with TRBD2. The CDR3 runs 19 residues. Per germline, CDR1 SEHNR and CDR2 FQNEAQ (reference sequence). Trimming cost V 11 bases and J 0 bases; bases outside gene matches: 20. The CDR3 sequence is CALIPYPSAGGTNTGELFF. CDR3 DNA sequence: TGTGCCCTTATTCCGTATCCTTCGGCGGGGGGAACGAACACCGGGGAGCTGTTTTTT.

The CDR3 loop reads CASSAERLAALNTQYF. CDR3 sequence (DNA): TGTGCCAGCAGCGCAGAACGTCTAGCGGCCCTGAATACGCAGTATTTT. The V and J genes are TRBV25-1 and TRBJ2-3; 7 bases fit TRBD2. Trimming at V came to 6 bases and at J to 7 bases, leaving 16 bases not matched to a gene. CDR1 MGHDK and CDR2 SYGVNS come from the germline V gene. The CDR3 is 16 amino acids.

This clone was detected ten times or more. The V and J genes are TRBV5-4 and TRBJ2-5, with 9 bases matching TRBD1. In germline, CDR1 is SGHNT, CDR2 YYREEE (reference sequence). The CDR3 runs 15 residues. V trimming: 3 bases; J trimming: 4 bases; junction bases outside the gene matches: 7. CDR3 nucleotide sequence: TGTGCCAGCAGCTCCCCGGGACAGGGAGGAGAGACCCAGTACTTC. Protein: CASSSPGQGGETQYF.

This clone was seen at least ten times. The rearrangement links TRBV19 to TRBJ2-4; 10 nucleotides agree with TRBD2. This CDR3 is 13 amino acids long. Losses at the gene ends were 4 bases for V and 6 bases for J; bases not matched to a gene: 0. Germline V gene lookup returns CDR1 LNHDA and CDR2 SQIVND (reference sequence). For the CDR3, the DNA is TGTGCCAGTAGTACTAGCGGGGGAAACATTCAGTACTTC. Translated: CASSTSGGNIQYF.

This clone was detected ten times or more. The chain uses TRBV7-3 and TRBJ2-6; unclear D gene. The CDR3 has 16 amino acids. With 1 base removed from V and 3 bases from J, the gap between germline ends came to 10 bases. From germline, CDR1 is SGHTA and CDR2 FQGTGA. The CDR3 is CASSLSSGGGANVLTF. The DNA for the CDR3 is TGTGCCAGCAGCTTAAGTTCTGGCGGTGGGGCCAACGTCCTGACTTTC.

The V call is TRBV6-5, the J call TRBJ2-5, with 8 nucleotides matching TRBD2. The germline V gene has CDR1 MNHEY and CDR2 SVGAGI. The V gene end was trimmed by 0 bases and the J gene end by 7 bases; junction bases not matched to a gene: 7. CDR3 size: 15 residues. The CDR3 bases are TGTGCCAGCAGTTACTCTTTAGCGGGGCCAGGGACCCAGTACTTC. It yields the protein CASSYSLAGPGTQYF.